This is a list of T cell receptor beta chains from one sample in a study of T-cell memory formation after mild COVID-19. TCRdb reprocessed the 5' RACE reads with MiXCR, giving one entry per CDR3 protein. The sample has about 430,000 distinct CDR3 sequences; less than 25% are singletons. Sequencing was carried out using PBMCs or a T cell subset sorted from them (not recorded which). The receptors come from an adult woman who had mild COVID-19 (a few samples of this study predate the infection). Cell type and time point are not known. The CDR3 runs from the conserved cysteine through the conserved F or W. The D gene is left open where the match is weak. Clone size, where shown, is once, few, many, or a class for clones that have expanded.

clone size: NA; V gene: TRBV6-5; D gene: NA; J gene: TRBJ2-5; CDR3 DNA: TGTGCCAGCACCCCATTCTCCGGACAAGAGACCCAGTACTTC; CDR3 protein: CASTPFSGQETQYF
clone size: few; V gene: TRBV6-1; D gene: TRBD1; J gene: TRBJ1-6; CDR3 DNA: TGTGCCAGCAGCGCGGGACAGGGGGTTTCACCCCTCCACTTT; CDR3 protein: CASSAGQGVSPLHF
clone size: NA; V gene: TRBV6-1; D gene: TRBD2; J gene: TRBJ2-1; CDR3 DNA: TGTGCCAGCAGAGTAACTAGCGGGGGCTACAATGAGCAGTTCTTC; CDR3 protein: CASRVTSGGYNEQFF
clone size: NA; V gene: TRBV7-2; D gene: TRBD2; J gene: TRBJ2-3; CDR3 DNA: TGTGCCAGCAGCTTAGCGATAGACGCGGGAGGAGGCACAGATACGCAGTATTTT; CDR3 protein: CASSLAIDAGGGTDTQYF
clone size: few; V gene: TRBV24-1; D gene: TRBD2; J gene: TRBJ2-3; CDR3 DNA: TGTGCCACCGAAGCGGGCGGGAGGGCCGTAGATACGCAGTATTTT; CDR3 protein: CATEAGGRAVDTQYF
clone size: NA; V gene: TRBV19; D gene: NA; J gene: TRBJ1-5; CDR3 DNA: TGTGCCAGCAGGGACCGTGGGAGTCAGCCCCAGCATTTT; CDR3 protein: CASRDRGSQPQHF
clone size: few; V gene: TRBV5-1; D gene: NA; J gene: TRBJ1-1; CDR3 DNA: TGCGCCAGCAGCTCCCGGACAGACAACACTGAAGCTTTCTTT; CDR3 protein: CASSSRTDNTEAFF
clone size: many; V gene: TRBV18; D gene: NA; J gene: TRBJ2-5; CDR3 DNA: TGTGCCAGCTCACCCGACAAGGTCCAAGAGACCCAGTACTTC; CDR3 protein: CASSPDKVQETQYF
clone size: few; V gene: TRBV19; D gene: NA; J gene: TRBJ2-3; CDR3 DNA: TGTGCCAGTAGTATAGCTAGTTCGAGCACAGATACGCAGTATTTT; CDR3 protein: CASSIASSSTDTQYF
clone size: few; V gene: TRBV27; D gene: NA; J gene: TRBJ1-1; CDR3 DNA: TGTGCCAGCAGTCCAACCCGGACTCTAACGGGAGGTGCTTTCTTT; CDR3 protein: CASSPTRTLTGGAFF
clone size: few; V gene: TRBV6-2/TRBV6-3; D gene: TRBD2; J gene: TRBJ2-2; CDR3 DNA: TGTGCCAGCAGCTTACCGGGACTAGCCTCAGACACCGGGGAGCTGTTTTTT; CDR3 protein: CASSLPGLASDTGELFF
clone size: NA; V gene: TRBV12-3/TRBV12-4; D gene: NA; J gene: TRBJ2-5; CDR3 DNA: TGTGCCAGCAGTCGGGCCTGGTGGCAAGAGACCCAGTACTTC; CDR3 protein: CASSRAWWQETQYF
clone size: few; V gene: TRBV23-1; D gene: NA; J gene: TRBJ2-1; CDR3 DNA: TGCGCCAGCAGTCATCGAGGGACAAAATGTAGTGAGCAGTTCTTC; CDR3 protein: CASSHRGTKCSEQFF
clone size: NA; V gene: TRBV7-2; D gene: NA; J gene: TRBJ2-1; CDR3 DNA: TGTGCCAGCAACTGGGACTTAGGCTCCTACAATGAGCAGTTCTTC; CDR3 protein: CASNWDLGSYNEQFF
clone size: NA; V gene: TRBV12-3/TRBV12-4; D gene: TRBD2; J gene: TRBJ2-2; CDR3 DNA: TGTGCCAGCACCCCTTCCGGGAGGGGCGGGGAGCTGTTTTTT; CDR3 protein: CASTPSGRGGELFF
clone size: NA; V gene: TRBV12-3/TRBV12-4; D gene: NA; J gene: TRBJ1-2; CDR3 DNA: TGTGCCAGCAGTTTTATCCGGTCGAGCTACACCTTC; CDR3 protein: CASSFIRSSYTF
clone size: NA; V gene: TRBV21-1; D gene: NA; J gene: TRBJ1-2; CDR3 DNA: TGTGCCAGCAGCAAAACGGGTGGTTGGTGCCCTAACTATGGCTACACCTTC; CDR3 protein: CASSKTGGWCPNYGYTF
clone size: NA; V gene: TRBV7-2; D gene: NA; J gene: TRBJ2-1; CDR3 DNA: TGTGCCAGCAGCTTGGAGAGTCATGTTAGGACGTTTGAGCAGTTCTTC; CDR3 protein: CASSLESHVRTFEQFF
clone size: NA; V gene: TRBV10-1; D gene: NA; J gene: TRBJ2-5; CDR3 DNA: TGCGCCAGCAGTGAGGTTAATATTACGGGACAAGGGAAACAAGAGACCCAGTACTTC; CDR3 protein: CASSEVNITGQGKQETQYF
clone size: NA; V gene: TRBV15; D gene: NA; J gene: TRBJ2-1; CDR3 DNA: TGTGCCACCAGCAGAGAAAGGGGGAGAGACTCCTACAATGAGCAGTTCTTC; CDR3 protein: CATSRERGRDSYNEQFF
clone size: NA; V gene: TRBV12-3/TRBV12-4; D gene: TRBD1; J gene: TRBJ1-4; CDR3 DNA: TGTGCCAGCAGTGTCAGGGGGAGTGAAAAACTGTTTTTT; CDR3 protein: CASSVRGSEKLFF
clone size: NA; V gene: TRBV5-1; D gene: NA; J gene: TRBJ2-1; CDR3 DNA: TGCGCCAGCAGCTTGGCCGGGTCCAACAATGAGCAGTTCTTC; CDR3 protein: CASSLAGSNNEQFF
clone size: NA; V gene: TRBV20-1; D gene: TRBD2; J gene: TRBJ2-1; CDR3 DNA: TGCAGTGCTTGGACTAGCGGGAGAACGGGCTACAATGAGCAGTTCTTC; CDR3 protein: CSAWTSGRTGYNEQFF
clone size: few; V gene: TRBV7-7; D gene: TRBD1; J gene: TRBJ2-5; CDR3 DNA: TGTGCCAGCAGCCCGACAGGGCGTTATGAGACCCAGTACTTC; CDR3 protein: CASSPTGRYETQYF
clone size: NA; V gene: TRBV20-1; D gene: NA; J gene: TRBJ1-1; CDR3 DNA: TGCAGTGCTATGAAAGGTACTGAAGCTTTCTTT; CDR3 protein: CSAMKGTEAFF
clone size: NA; V gene: TRBV4-3; D gene: NA; J gene: TRBJ2-7; CDR3 DNA: TGCGCCAGCAGCCAGAGGCTAACCCTCTCCGACGAGCAGTACTTC; CDR3 protein: CASSQRLTLSDEQYF
clone size: many; V gene: TRBV18; D gene: NA; J gene: TRBJ1-2; CDR3 DNA: TGTGCCAGCTCACCACGGCAGCGGTATGGCTACACCTTC; CDR3 protein: CASSPRQRYGYTF
clone size: many; V gene: TRBV5-1; D gene: NA; J gene: TRBJ1-1; CDR3 DNA: TGCGCCAGCAGGGGGGTTGGGAACACTGAAGCTTTCTTT; CDR3 protein: CASRGVGNTEAFF
clone size: few; V gene: TRBV18; D gene: NA; J gene: TRBJ1-2; CDR3 DNA: TGTGCCAGCTCACCACGAGAGGGAATGGATGGCTACACCTTC; CDR3 protein: CASSPREGMDGYTF
clone size: NA; V gene: TRBV29-1; D gene: NA; J gene: TRBJ2-3; CDR3 DNA: TGCAGCATTTACAGGGATGTAGATACGCAGTATTTT; CDR3 protein: CSIYRDVDTQYF
clone size: few; V gene: TRBV12-3/TRBV12-4; D gene: TRBD2; J gene: TRBJ2-3; CDR3 DNA: TGTGCCAGCAGCCCCCTGACTAGCGGGACAGATACGCAGTATTTT; CDR3 protein: CASSPLTSGTDTQYF
clone size: few; V gene: TRBV7-2; D gene: TRBD1; J gene: TRBJ1-2; CDR3 DNA: TGTGCCAGCAGCTTCCCCGGGACAGGGGTCGGCTACACCTTC; CDR3 protein: CASSFPGTGVGYTF
clone size: few; V gene: TRBV7-3; D gene: NA; J gene: TRBJ2-1; CDR3 DNA: TGTGCCAGCAGTTCACGGGAGAACCCCCACAATGAGCAGTTCTTC; CDR3 protein: CASSSRENPHNEQFF
clone size: NA; V gene: TRBV20-1; D gene: NA; J gene: TRBJ2-7; CDR3 DNA: TGCAGTGCTAGAGATCTGCGGGGTTACGAGCAGTACTTC; CDR3 protein: CSARDLRGYEQYF
clone size: few; V gene: TRBV24-1; D gene: TRBD2; J gene: TRBJ2-5; CDR3 DNA: TGTGCCACCAGTGATGACACTAGCGGGAGTATGGAAGAGACCCAGTACTTC; CDR3 protein: CATSDDTSGSMEETQYF
clone size: few; V gene: TRBV7-6; D gene: NA; J gene: TRBJ1-3; CDR3 DNA: TGTGCCAGCAGCTTAAACAGGGAGGGAAACACCATATATTTT; CDR3 protein: CASSLNREGNTIYF
clone size: NA; V gene: TRBV9; D gene: TRBD1; J gene: TRBJ2-4; CDR3 DNA: TGTGCCAGCAGCCCTCCGGGACAGGGGGGCATTCAGTACTTC; CDR3 protein: CASSPPGQGGIQYF
clone size: few; V gene: TRBV5-4; D gene: NA; J gene: TRBJ2-3; CDR3 DNA: TGTGCCAGCAGCCGCGGTCTTCTCACAGATACGCAGTATTTT; CDR3 protein: CASSRGLLTDTQYF
clone size: few; V gene: TRBV7-8; D gene: NA; J gene: TRBJ2-4; CDR3 DNA: TGTGCCAGCAGCCCATTGGGGCTAGCCAAAAACATTCAGTACTTC; CDR3 protein: CASSPLGLAKNIQYF
clone size: NA; V gene: TRBV6-2/TRBV6-3; D gene: TRBD2; J gene: TRBJ2-7; CDR3 DNA: TGTGCCAGCAGGCCCATCCAGCGGGAGGTCCACGAGCAGTACTTC; CDR3 protein: CASRPIQREVHEQYF
clone size: few; V gene: TRBV20-1; D gene: NA; J gene: TRBJ1-5; CDR3 DNA: TGCAGTGCTAGTCCCACAGGGAGTAATCAGCCCCAGCATTTT; CDR3 protein: CSASPTGSNQPQHF
clone size: NA; V gene: TRBV4-1; D gene: NA; J gene: TRBJ2-3; CDR3 DNA: TGCGCCAGCAGCCCCGCTTTTTGGGGAAATACGCAGTATTTT; CDR3 protein: CASSPAFWGNTQYF
clone size: few; V gene: TRBV2; D gene: NA; J gene: TRBJ1-1; CDR3 DNA: TGTGCCAGCAGTACAGGAATGAACACTGAAGCTTTCTTT; CDR3 protein: CASSTGMNTEAFF
clone size: few; V gene: TRBV20-1; D gene: NA; J gene: TRBJ1-6; CDR3 DNA: TGCAGTGCTAGAGATCAAGGTTCACCCCTCCACTTT; CDR3 protein: CSARDQGSPLHF
clone size: NA; V gene: TRBV2; D gene: NA; J gene: TRBJ1-5; CDR3 DNA: TGTGCCAGCAGTCGGGACTTCAATCAGCCCCAGCATTTT; CDR3 protein: CASSRDFNQPQHF
clone size: few; V gene: TRBV6-2/TRBV6-3; D gene: TRBD2; J gene: TRBJ2-7; CDR3 DNA: TGTGCCAGCAGCCCGCCGGGAGCGGGATTCTACGAGCAGTACTTC; CDR3 protein: CASSPPGAGFYEQYF
clone size: NA; V gene: TRBV3-1; D gene: NA; J gene: TRBJ1-3; CDR3 DNA: TGTGCCAGCGCAGGGGATACTGGAAACACCATATATTTT; CDR3 protein: CASAGDTGNTIYF
clone size: NA; V gene: TRBV12-3/TRBV12-4; D gene: NA; J gene: TRBJ1-1; CDR3 DNA: TGTGCCAGCAGTTTGGGGAAAACTGAAGCTTTCTTT; CDR3 protein: CASSLGKTEAFF
clone size: NA; V gene: TRBV5-1; D gene: TRBD1; J gene: TRBJ1-2; CDR3 DNA: TGCGCCAGCCATACTCCCCAGGGGGCCGGCTATGGCTACACCTTC; CDR3 protein: CASHTPQGAGYGYTF
clone size: NA; V gene: TRBV14; D gene: TRBD1; J gene: TRBJ2-7; CDR3 DNA: TGTGCCAGCAGCCGACAGACAGGGGGCTACGAGCAGTACTTC; CDR3 protein: CASSRQTGGYEQYF